This T cell receptor beta chain is drawn from a study of T cell responses to AZD1222 COVID-19 vaccine. Overall study results and limits: Repertoires were obtained only post-peak T cell response.

The data were produced by immunoSEQ multiplex PCR, yet TCRdb's version contains in-frame clones alone and is incomplete. The sample yields about 85,000 clones, 75% to 90% seen once. CDR3 length equals 13 residues. Between the trimmed V and J ends, which lost 6 bases and 9 bases, there was a span of 17 bases. The V gene's germline CDR1 is MNHEY and CDR2 SMNVEV (reference sequence). About this clone itself: Its antigen is not identified.

Here the sequenced sample was peripheral blood, taken on day 0 of AZD1222 vaccination. This rearrangement joins TRBV27 to TRBJ1-2; D gene unclear. The receptor comes from an adult in good health. CDR3 protein: CASSSVEGYRYTF. For the CDR3, the DNA is TGTGCCAGCAGCTCCGTTGAGGGCTACCGCTACACCTTC.